This TCR beta chain comes out of a study of blood T cell repertoires in COVID-19. Study-level background: In each case, the material was cDNA or gDNA derived from T cells, B-cell-depleted T cells, or PBMCs.

Profiling relied on immunoSEQ multiplex PCR, and the TCRdb table lists in-frame clones only, not all of them. The sample holds tens of thousands of clones, approximately 80% seen once. Germline CDR1 reads ENHRY; CDR2 reads SYGVKD. This CDR3 comprises 19 residues. Unmatched junction bases numbered 7, after V lost 0 bases and J lost 0 bases. The receptor comes from a man aged 30-40 years with COVID-19, enrolled during active disease. Material for sequencing was peripheral blood. The chain has TRBV10-3 and TRBJ2-2; 10 nucleotides align to TRBD1. The CDR3 DNA reads TGTGCCATCAGTGAGTCGTATTATGGACAGGGGGCGAACACCGGGGAGCTGTTTTTT. This translates into CAISESYYGQGANTGELFF.